This is a list of T cell receptor beta chains from one sample in a study of CD8 T cells in Susac syndrome. Using its own MiXCR run on the immunoSEQ multiplex PCR reads, TCRdb lists one record per CDR3 protein. The sample lists about 140,000 distinct CDR3 sequences, about 95% seen once, with more than 0.11% in the top ten. Sequencing was performed on CD4+ T cells from PBMCs. The receptors were gathered from a human donor with Susac syndrome. CDR3s include the opening cysteine and the closing phenylalanine or tryptophan. Each record gives: V gene, J gene, D gene, clone size, CDR3 DNA, CDR3 protein. A D gene is named only where the DNA matches it firmly. Expanded clones get a size class; other rows say once, few or many, or leave the size out.

v_call: TRBV9
j_call: TRBJ1-3
d_call: TRBD1
clone_size: .
cdr3_nt: TGTGCCAGCAGCACACAGGGGTCGTCTGGAAACACCATATATTTT
cdr3_aa: CASSTQGSSGNTIYF

v_call: TRBV20-1
j_call: TRBJ2-1
d_call: .
clone_size: .
cdr3_nt: TGCAGTGCTAGGATCAGGGGCGCAAGAACCTACAATGAGCAGTTCTTC
cdr3_aa: CSARIRGARTYNEQFF

v_call: TRBV29-1
j_call: TRBJ2-5
d_call: .
clone_size: once
cdr3_nt: TGCAGCGTTGCTCCCGGAGGTGGGACGGAGACCCAGTACTTC
cdr3_aa: CSVAPGGGTETQYF

v_call: TRBV20-1
j_call: TRBJ2-5
d_call: TRBD2
clone_size: .
cdr3_nt: TGCAGTGCGGGCAGGGATAGCGGGAGCGCGTACCAAGAGACCCAGTACTTC
cdr3_aa: CSAGRDSGSAYQETQYF

v_call: TRBV30
j_call: TRBJ1-1
d_call: .
clone_size: once
cdr3_nt: TGTGCCTCGACGGGAATTCGCACTGAAGCTTTCTTT
cdr3_aa: CASTGIRTEAFF

v_call: TRBV19
j_call: TRBJ1-2
d_call: TRBD1
clone_size: once
cdr3_nt: TGTGCCAGTAGTATAGAGGGGACAGGCCATAACTATGGCTACACCTTC
cdr3_aa: CASSIEGTGHNYGYTF

v_call: TRBV29-1
j_call: TRBJ2-2
d_call: .
clone_size: .
cdr3_nt: TGCAGTGTAGGGGCGGGCTTCACCGGGGAGCTGTTTTTT
cdr3_aa: CSVGAGFTGELFF

v_call: TRBV28
j_call: TRBJ1-5
d_call: .
clone_size: once
cdr3_nt: TGTGCCAGCAGGCATCGGGTTACGAGCAATCAGCCCCAGCATTTT
cdr3_aa: CASRHRVTSNQPQHF

v_call: TRBV29-1
j_call: TRBJ1-2
d_call: .
clone_size: .
cdr3_nt: TGCAGCGTTGAAGAGGCTGGGAGGGGCTATGGCTACACCTTC
cdr3_aa: CSVEEAGRGYGYTF

v_call: TRBV20-1
j_call: TRBJ2-3
d_call: .
clone_size: .
cdr3_nt: TGCAGTGCTACGGAGGGCAGGGGATCAGATACGCAGTATTTT
cdr3_aa: CSATEGRGSDTQYF

v_call: TRBV2
j_call: TRBJ2-1
d_call: .
clone_size: .
cdr3_nt: TGTGCCAGCAGTCGGATGAGGACCGTCAATGAGCAGTTCTTC
cdr3_aa: CASSRMRTVNEQFF

v_call: TRBV5-1
j_call: TRBJ1-1
d_call: TRBD1
clone_size: .
cdr3_nt: TGCGCCAGCAGCCTGACCGGGACAGGGGGCGTGAACACTGAAGCTTTCTTT
cdr3_aa: CASSLTGTGGVNTEAFF

v_call: TRBV4-2
j_call: TRBJ2-6
d_call: .
clone_size: .
cdr3_nt: TGTGCCAGCAGCCAAGCTCCAATCGGGGGTGCAGGGGCCAACGTCCTGACTTTC
cdr3_aa: CASSQAPIGGAGANVLTF

v_call: TRBV20-1
j_call: TRBJ2-5
d_call: TRBD2
clone_size: once
cdr3_nt: TGCAGTGCTAGAACCCGTGCGGGGGCCCAGTACTTC
cdr3_aa: CSARTRAGAQYF

v_call: TRBV19
j_call: TRBJ1-5
d_call: .
clone_size: .
cdr3_nt: TGTGCCAGTAGTAAGGACAGCCTCAATCAGCCCCAGCATTTT
cdr3_aa: CASSKDSLNQPQHF

v_call: TRBV29-1
j_call: TRBJ1-6
d_call: .
clone_size: .
cdr3_nt: TGCAGCGCATTATTTGATGATAATTCACCCCTCCACTTT
cdr3_aa: CSALFDDNSPLHF

v_call: TRBV20-1
j_call: TRBJ1-1
d_call: .
clone_size: .
cdr3_nt: TGCAGTGCTACCTCCCCAGAGACTTCGAATACTGAAGCTTTCTTT
cdr3_aa: CSATSPETSNTEAFF

v_call: TRBV20-1
j_call: TRBJ2-7
d_call: .
clone_size: .
cdr3_nt: TGCAGTGCTAGTCTGGGGCCGCGATTCGCATACGAGCAGTACTTC
cdr3_aa: CSASLGPRFAYEQYF

v_call: TRBV25-1
j_call: TRBJ2-1
d_call: TRBD2
clone_size: .
cdr3_nt: TGTGCCAGCAGTGATACGACTAGCGGGAATCGCGATGAGCAGTTCTTC
cdr3_aa: CASSDTTSGNRDEQFF

v_call: TRBV7-9
j_call: TRBJ1-2
d_call: .
clone_size: .
cdr3_nt: TGTGCCAGCAGCTTGGGACCCCCGGACTATGGCTACACCTTC
cdr3_aa: CASSLGPPDYGYTF

v_call: TRBV7-9
j_call: TRBJ1-1
d_call: .
clone_size: .
cdr3_nt: TGTGCCAGCAGCTTAGAGTTATCTAACACTGAAGCTTTCTTT
cdr3_aa: CASSLELSNTEAFF

v_call: TRBV6-5
j_call: TRBJ1-1
d_call: .
clone_size: .
cdr3_nt: TGTGCCAGCAAGACCCTTACAGGATTCTACACTGAAGCTTTCTTT
cdr3_aa: CASKTLTGFYTEAFF

v_call: TRBV6-6
j_call: TRBJ2-7
d_call: .
clone_size: .
cdr3_nt: TGTGCCAGCAGTTACTTTCCGGTGGCCGAGCAGTACTTC
cdr3_aa: CASSYFPVAEQYF

v_call: TRBV5-1
j_call: TRBJ2-5
d_call: .
clone_size: few
cdr3_nt: TGCGCCAGCAGCTTGGCTCTGAAGCAAGAGACCCAGTACTTC
cdr3_aa: CASSLALKQETQYF

v_call: TRBV12-5
j_call: TRBJ2-1
d_call: .
clone_size: .
cdr3_nt: TGTGCTAGTGGTACTCCACCGGGACTGGGGGCCTACAATGAGCAGTTCTTC
cdr3_aa: CASGTPPGLGAYNEQFF

v_call: TRBV20-1
j_call: TRBJ1-2
d_call: .
clone_size: .
cdr3_nt: TGCAGTGCAACGGATGACCTCAGGGGCTACACCTTC
cdr3_aa: CSATDDLRGYTF

v_call: TRBV5-1
j_call: TRBJ2-3
d_call: TRBD2
clone_size: .
cdr3_nt: TGCGCCAGCAGCTCCAGATCTAGCGGGAAACCCACAGATACGCAGTATTTT
cdr3_aa: CASSSRSSGKPTDTQYF

v_call: TRBV6-1
j_call: TRBJ1-2
d_call: .
clone_size: .
cdr3_nt: TGTGCCAGCAGTGACGCGACGGGCCGAGGGGGCTACACCTTC
cdr3_aa: CASSDATGRGGYTF

v_call: TRBV14
j_call: TRBJ1-1
d_call: .
clone_size: .
cdr3_nt: TGTGCCAGCAGCCAAGTACGGGGAGGGGACTTGAACACTGAAGCTTTCTTT
cdr3_aa: CASSQVRGGDLNTEAFF

v_call: TRBV12-3/TRBV12-4
j_call: TRBJ2-7
d_call: .
clone_size: .
cdr3_nt: TGTGCCAGCAGTTTGGGGGCGGGAAGGGGGCCCACCTACGAGCAGTACTTC
cdr3_aa: CASSLGAGRGPTYEQYF

v_call: TRBV7-2
j_call: TRBJ2-1
d_call: TRBD2
clone_size: .
cdr3_nt: TGTGCCAGCAGCGTAAGCGGGGGGAACAATGAGCAGTTCTTC
cdr3_aa: CASSVSGGNNEQFF

v_call: TRBV12-5
j_call: TRBJ2-1
d_call: TRBD2
clone_size: once
cdr3_nt: TGTGCTAGTGGTTTGGTGCCATTGGGACTAGCGGGAGTAAGCTCCTACAATGAGCAGTTCTTC
cdr3_aa: CASGLVPLGLAGVSSYNEQFF

v_call: TRBV20-1
j_call: TRBJ2-1
d_call: .
clone_size: .
cdr3_nt: TGCAGTGCCTACCCGGGACAATCTGCGGGTGAGCAGTTCTTC
cdr3_aa: CSAYPGQSAGEQFF

v_call: TRBV20-1
j_call: TRBJ2-5
d_call: .
clone_size: .
cdr3_nt: TGCAGTGCCCTCGGGATGGCGGAGACCCAGTACTTC
cdr3_aa: CSALGMAETQYF

v_call: TRBV2
j_call: TRBJ2-5
d_call: TRBD2
clone_size: .
cdr3_nt: TGTGCCAGCACCCTAGCGGGGTACCAAGAGACCCAGTACTTC
cdr3_aa: CASTLAGYQETQYF

v_call: TRBV6-5
j_call: TRBJ1-2
d_call: TRBD1
clone_size: once
cdr3_nt: TGTGCCAGCAGACAGGGGGAAGCGGATCGCTACACCTTC
cdr3_aa: CASRQGEADRYTF

v_call: TRBV3-1
j_call: TRBJ1-1
d_call: .
clone_size: .
cdr3_nt: TGTGCCAGCAGCCCCCGCCTTGTGGGGAACACTGAAGCTTTCTTT
cdr3_aa: CASSPRLVGNTEAFF

v_call: TRBV2
j_call: TRBJ2-2
d_call: .
clone_size: .
cdr3_nt: TGTGCCAGCTTACAGGGTAACACCGGGGAGCTGTTTTTT
cdr3_aa: CASLQGNTGELFF

v_call: TRBV28
j_call: TRBJ1-6
d_call: TRBD1
clone_size: .
cdr3_nt: TGTGCCAGCAGTCCGGGACAGGGGTGGTCGTATTCACCCCTCCACTTT
cdr3_aa: CASSPGQGWSYSPLHF

v_call: TRBV7-9
j_call: TRBJ1-2
d_call: .
clone_size: .
cdr3_nt: TGTGCCAGCAGCTTAGAGGCAGCGGCTGTCTATGGCTACACCTTC
cdr3_aa: CASSLEAAAVYGYTF

v_call: TRBV6-5
j_call: TRBJ1-2
d_call: TRBD1
clone_size: .
cdr3_nt: TGTGCCAGCAGTTACATTCGACAGGGATTAAGTGGCTACACCTTC
cdr3_aa: CASSYIRQGLSGYTF

v_call: TRBV11-2
j_call: TRBJ2-5
d_call: .
clone_size: few
cdr3_nt: TGTGCCAGCAGCTTAAACAGCGGGACCCAGTACTTC
cdr3_aa: CASSLNSGTQYF

v_call: TRBV30
j_call: TRBJ2-2
d_call: TRBD2
clone_size: .
cdr3_nt: TGTGCCTGGAGTTCCGCTAGCGGGTTCACCGGGGAGCTGTTTTTT
cdr3_aa: CAWSSASGFTGELFF

v_call: TRBV21-1
j_call: TRBJ2-1
d_call: .
clone_size: .
cdr3_nt: TGTGCCAGCAGCAGCGGACCGACAGGGGTCAATGAGCAGTTCTTC
cdr3_aa: CASSSGPTGVNEQFF

v_call: TRBV12-3/TRBV12-4
j_call: TRBJ2-1
d_call: .
clone_size: .
cdr3_nt: TGTGCCAGCAGTTTACTAGGATCGCAGTTCTTC
cdr3_aa: CASSLLGSQFF

v_call: TRBV30
j_call: TRBJ2-2
d_call: .
clone_size: .
cdr3_nt: TGTGCCTGGATTCGAGACTTCAACACCGGGGAGCTGTTTTTT
cdr3_aa: CAWIRDFNTGELFF

v_call: TRBV15
j_call: TRBJ2-6
d_call: .
clone_size: .
cdr3_nt: TGTGCCACCAGCAGAGAGAGGGTCGGTCCTGGGGCCAACGTCCTGACTTTC
cdr3_aa: CATSRERVGPGANVLTF

v_call: TRBV6-5
j_call: TRBJ1-1
d_call: .
clone_size: .
cdr3_nt: TGTGCCAGCAGAGCAGGTTCTTCGAACACTGAAGCTTTCTTT
cdr3_aa: CASRAGSSNTEAFF

v_call: TRBV14
j_call: TRBJ2-7
d_call: .
clone_size: .
cdr3_nt: TGTGCCAGCAGCCAGGGAAACTACGAGCAGTACTTC
cdr3_aa: CASSQGNYEQYF

v_call: TRBV20-1
j_call: TRBJ2-5
d_call: .
clone_size: .
cdr3_nt: TGCAGTGCTAGAGGGCCTGTCCTGGAGACCCAGTACTTC
cdr3_aa: CSARGPVLETQYF

v_call: TRBV28
j_call: TRBJ2-5
d_call: .
clone_size: .
cdr3_nt: TGTGCCAGCAGAGGGGGGGCGGAGACCCAGTACTTC
cdr3_aa: CASRGGAETQYF

v_call: TRBV30
j_call: TRBJ2-1
d_call: TRBD1
clone_size: .
cdr3_nt: TGTGCCTGGAGTCACAGGGGGAGCTCCTACAATGAGCAGTTCTTC
cdr3_aa: CAWSHRGSSYNEQFF

v_call: TRBV29-1
j_call: TRBJ2-5
d_call: .
clone_size: .
cdr3_nt: TGCAGCGTTGTGGGCCCGGAAAGCCAAGAGACCCAGTACTTC
cdr3_aa: CSVVGPESQETQYF

v_call: TRBV6-5
j_call: TRBJ2-7
d_call: TRBD2
clone_size: .
cdr3_nt: TGTGCCAGCAGCTCCGGGGGGGGGTTTTACGAGCAGTACTTC
cdr3_aa: CASSSGGGFYEQYF

v_call: TRBV2
j_call: TRBJ2-5
d_call: TRBD1
clone_size: .
cdr3_nt: TGTGCCAGCAGTGCTCAGGGGGCGGAGACCCAGTACTTC
cdr3_aa: CASSAQGAETQYF

v_call: TRBV30
j_call: TRBJ1-2
d_call: TRBD1
clone_size: .
cdr3_nt: TGTGCCTGGAGTGTTAAAATCGACAGGGTGGGTGGCTACACCTTC
cdr3_aa: CAWSVKIDRVGGYTF

v_call: TRBV4-3
j_call: TRBJ2-5
d_call: TRBD2
clone_size: .
cdr3_nt: TGCGCCAGCAGCCAAGATTCGAGGTTTAGCGGGGGGGAGACCCAGTACTTC
cdr3_aa: CASSQDSRFSGGETQYF

v_call: TRBV20-1
j_call: TRBJ2-5
d_call: TRBD1
clone_size: .
cdr3_nt: TGCAGTGCTACCGGGACAGCCAAAGAGACCCAGTACTTC
cdr3_aa: CSATGTAKETQYF

v_call: TRBV2
j_call: TRBJ2-5
d_call: .
clone_size: few
cdr3_nt: TGTGCCAGCAGTCGAGGAGAGACCCAGTACTTC
cdr3_aa: CASSRGETQYF